One sample yielded the 27 T cell receptor beta chains listed below, sequenced in a study of OX40 agonist ivuxolimab in advanced cancers. The assay was immunoSEQ multiplex PCR, and TCRdb's table has in-frame clones only and misses some. The sample records 71,000 or so clones, about three quarters being singletons. Sequences were derived from CD4+ or CD8+ T cells sorted from blood, sampled in a trial of the OX40 agonist ivuxolimab. All receptors derive from an adult with an advanced solid tumor such as melanoma, head and neck, liver or kidney cancer.

The chain combines TRBV6-6 with TRBJ1-5; D is possibly TRBD1 (6 bases). This CDR3 comprises 15 residues. Per the germline V gene, CDR1 is MNHNY and CDR2 is SVGAGI (reference sequence). Trimming cost V 6 bases and J 5 bases, with 17 bases left between them. The CDR3 nucleotides read TGTGCCAGCAGGAAGGACGAACAGGGTTATCAGCCCCAGCATTTT. It specifies CASRKDEQGYQPQHF.

The J gene is TRBJ2-2, the V gene TRBV5-1, with D unclear. The CDR3 is made up of 15 amino acids. V shed 0 bases and J shed 5 bases, with 11 bases lying between them. In germline, CDR1 is SGHRS, CDR2 YFSETQ. CDR3 sequence reads: CASSLGGYGTGELFF. CDR3 nucleotide sequence: TGCGCCAGCAGCTTGGGGGGATACGGGACCGGGGAGCTGTTTTTT. The whole variable domain, filled in from reference TRBV5-1 and TRBJ2-2, reads KAGVTQTPRYLIKTRGQQVTLSCSPISGHRSVSWYQQTPGQGLQFLFEYFSETQRNKGNFPGRFSGRQFSNSRSEMNVSTLELGDSALYLCASSLGGYGTGELFFGEGSRLTVL.

The chain links TRBV6-4 to TRBJ1-1; maybe TRBD1 (5 bases). The CDR3 runs to 13 residues. Trimming shortened V by 6 bases and J by 1 base, and 9 bases separated the two germline ends. CDR1 MRHNA and CDR2 SNTAGT come from the germline V gene. CDR3 loop: CASSPTGNTEAFF. The CDR3 DNA sequence: TGTGCCAGCAGCCCTACAGGGAACACTGAAGCTTTCTTT.

The gene calls are TRBV6-6 and TRBJ2-3; no clear D gene. This CDR3 spans 14 amino acids. The germline V gene has CDR1 MNHNY and CDR2 SVGAGI (reference sequence). V gave up 7 bases and J gave up 0 bases, with 11 bases separating them. The CDR3 bases are TGTGCCAGCACGCGGCTGGGGAGCACAGATACGCAGTATTTT. The encoded protein is CASTRLGSTDTQYF.

In its sample, this clone was seen once. The chain combines TRBV4-2 with TRBJ1-5; 7 bases are a match to TRBD1. CDR1 and CDR2 (germline): LGHNA, YNFKEQ. The CDR3 length is 15 residues. V trimming: 1 base; J trimming: 7 bases; junction bases outside the gene matches: 7. The CDR3: CASSQGEGAWQPQHF. In DNA form, the CDR3 reads TGTGCCAGCAGCCAAGGGGAGGGGGCCTGGCAGCCCCAGCATTTT.

The chain has TRBV4-1 and TRBJ2-1; 11 nucleotides align to TRBD1. V shed 1 base and J 6 bases; nucleotides not matched to a gene: 5. The CDR3 totals 16 residues. Germline values: CDR1 MGHRA, CDR2 YSYEKL. The CDR3 nucleotides read TGCGCCAGCAGCCAAGTTAGGACAGGGGGCATCAATGAGCAGTTCTTC. This translates into CASSQVRTGGINEQFF.

In its sample, this clone is medium-sized. Different DNA sequences within this sample yield the same CDR3. The chain employs TRBV29-1 and TRBJ1-5; D is possibly TRBD1 (6 bases). The CDR3 runs to 13 residues. V lost 6 bases, J lost 3 bases, and 12 bases lay in between. In germline, CDR1 is SQVTM, CDR2 ANQGSEA. In DNA, the CDR3 is TGCAGCGTCCGGGACAATCACAATCAGCCCCAGCATTTT. Encoded protein: CSVRDNHNQPQHF.

This chain links TRBV7-8 with TRBJ2-2; D is perhaps TRBD1 (6 bases). Trimming removed 2 bases from V and 4 bases from J, with 11 bases in between. CDR3 size: 15 residues. Per the germline V gene, CDR1 is SGHVS and CDR2 is FQNEAQ. The CDR3 here is CASSLFQGPTGELFF. In DNA form, the CDR3 reads TGTGCCAGCAGCTTATTCCAGGGGCCCACCGGGGAGCTGTTTTTT.

This clone was seen more than once but under ten times. The chain has TRBV4-1 and TRBJ1-2; no firm D call. Per the germline V gene, CDR1 is MGHRA and CDR2 is YSYEKL. CDR3 length: 11 residues. The V end lost 0 bases, the J end lost 9 bases, and 5 bases lay between the germline ends. As DNA, the CDR3 is TGCGCCAGCAGCCAAGAGCTCCGCTACACCTTC. This translates into CASSQELRYTF.

J is TRBJ1-5 and V is TRBV6-6; possibly TRBD1 for D (6 bases). CDR1 is MNHNY, CDR2 SVGAGI, per germline (reference sequence). Deletions cut 1 base from V and 11 bases from J, with 21 bases between. This CDR3 has 16 amino acids. CDR3 in amino acids: CASSYLSGASGGTQHF. The CDR3 DNA follows: TGTGCCAGCAGTTACTTGTCAGGGGCGTCAGGAGGAACCCAGCATTTT.

This rearrangement joins TRBV29-1 to TRBJ2-7, with 7 nucleotides matching TRBD2. The CDR3 runs 13 residues. Germline values: CDR1 SQVTM, CDR2 ANQGSEA. V lost 4 bases, J lost 0 bases, and 3 bases stayed unmatched. The CDR3 bases are TGCAGCGTTGCGGGCGGGAGCTCCTACGAGCAGTACTTC. Its protein is CSVAGGSSYEQYF.

This clone was seen a single time. The V and J genes are TRBV18 and TRBJ1-3; perhaps TRBD1 as D (5 bases). CDR1 is KGHSH, CDR2 LQKENI, per germline. Trimming removed 6 bases at V and 6 bases at J, with 15 bases between. The CDR3 spans 14 residues. For the CDR3, the DNA is TGTGCCAGCTCCATCAGGGTCTTGGAAAACACCATATATTTT. It encodes CASSIRVLENTIYF.

CDR3 in DNA: TGTGCCAGCAGTCCCAGGAACACCGGGGAGCTGTTTTTT. It encodes CASSPRNTGELFF. The chain has TRBV6-1 and TRBJ2-2; D ambiguous. The CDR3 contains 13 residues. V lost 5 bases and J 1 base, leaving 5 bases between the germline ends. CDR1 MNHNS and CDR2 SASEGT come from the germline V gene.

The chain carries TRBV5-8 and TRBJ1-4; D is perhaps TRBD1 (6 bases). Germline V gene sequence: CDR1 SGHTS, CDR2 YDEGEE. Trimming left V 5 bases short and J 0 bases short, with 11 bases between. The CDR3 runs to 15 residues. The CDR3 coding sequence is TGTGCCAGCAGTCTCGGACAGTCAACTAATGAAAAACTGTTTTTT. This gives the protein CASSLGQSTNEKLFF.

The rearrangement links TRBV2 to TRBJ1-2; TRBD1 is a possible D gene (5 bases). The CDR3 is made up of 12 amino acids. CDR1 is SNHLY, CDR2 FYNNEI, per germline. V shed 6 bases and J shed 8 bases, with 13 bases lying between them. The CDR3 here is CASRGEGRGYTF. The CDR3 coding sequence is TGTGCCAGCAGGGGGGAGGGTCGCGGCTACACCTTC.

The rearrangement uses TRBV6-5 and TRBJ1-2, with D possibly TRBD1 on 6 matching bases. The CDR3 runs to 14 residues. Germline V gene data show CDR1 as MNHEY and CDR2 as SVGAGI. With 2 bases removed from V and 4 bases from J, the gap between germline ends came to 11 bases. The CDR3 loop reads CASSYLQGGYGYTF. The CDR3 DNA reads as TGTGCCAGCAGTTACCTACAGGGTGGCTATGGCTACACCTTC.

The chain carries TRBV18 and TRBJ2-7; 7 positions agree with TRBD1. The trim removed 0 bases at V and 3 bases at J, leaving 2 bases unmatched. Germline CDR1 KGHSH, CDR2 LQKENI. The CDR3 is 14 residues long. CDR3 coding DNA: TGTGCCAGCTCACCACCGCCAGGGGGCTACGAGCAGTACTTC. Translated, it gives CASSPPPGGYEQYF.

The CDR3 DNA reads TGTGCCAGCAGCTTAACAACTGGAAACACCATATATTTT. Protein product: CASSLTTGNTIYF. The V gene is TRBV7-3, the J gene TRBJ1-3; D unresolved. V was clipped by 0 bases and J by 2 bases, with 2 bases between them. Germline values: CDR1 SGHTA, CDR2 FQGTGA. This CDR3 is 13 amino acids long. The whole variable domain, remainder taken from reference TRBV7-3 and TRBJ1-3, is GAGVSQTPSNKVTEKGKYVELRCDPISGHTALYWYRQSLGQGPEFLIYFQGTGAADDSGLPNDRFFAVRPEGSVSTLKIQRTERGDSAVYLCASSLTTGNTIYFGEGSWLTVV.

This clone was counted a few times. CDR3 region: CASPRSGEFSYEQYF. DNA of the CDR3: TGTGCCAGCCCCCGATCGGGGGAGTTTAGTTACGAGCAGTACTTC. The genes are TRBV2 and TRBJ2-7, with D perhaps TRBD2 (6 bases). The germline V and J ends were trimmed by 8 bases and 4 bases, with 21 bases remaining between them. Germline V gene data show CDR1 as SNHLY and CDR2 as FYNNEI. The CDR3 consists of 15 residues. Based on the CDR3 plus reference TRBV2 and TRBJ2-7, the full variable domain is EPEVTQTPSHQVTQMGQEVILRCVPISNHLYFYWYRQILGQKVEFLVSFYNNEISEKSEIFDDQFSVERPDGSNFTLKIRSTKLEDSAMYFCASPRSGEFSYEQYFGPGTRLTVT.

CDR3 nucleotide sequence: TGTGCCAGTAGTCGCCTTGGGACAGCAGGTTCCCCCTCTTCCTCCCCCTCTCTCAATGAGCAGTTCTTC. The encoded protein is CASSRLGTAGSPSSSPSLNEQFF. The V call is TRBV19, the J call TRBJ2-1, with 7 bases aligning to TRBD1. The CDR3 sequence is 23 residues long. Germline assignment: CDR1 LNHDA and CDR2 SQIVND (reference sequence). J was trimmed by 6 bases and V by 5 bases; bases with no gene match: 34. The full variable domain, its missing parts supplied by reference TRBV19 and TRBJ2-1, is DGGITQSPKYLFRKEGQNVTLSCEQNLNHDAMYWYRQDPGQGLRLIYYSQIVNDFQKGDIAEGYSVSREKKESFPLTVTSAQKNPTAFYLCASSRLGTAGSPSSSPSLNEQFFGPGTRLTVL.

The rearrangement uses TRBV2 and TRBJ2-7; a possible D gene is TRBD2 (6 bases). The CDR3 spans 14 residues. The germline gives CDR1 SNHLY, CDR2 FYNNEI. The V gene lost 6 bases and the J gene lost 3 bases, with 15 bases spanning the gap. The CDR3 nucleotides are TGTGCCAGCAGGGCCGCGGGACCGAACTACGAGCAGTACTTC. Protein product: CASRAAGPNYEQYF.

This clone was observed a handful of times. The rearrangement links TRBV15 to TRBJ2-5, with D possibly called TRBD1 or TRBD2 (5 bases each). CDR3 size: 15 residues. V lost 3 bases, J lost 9 bases, and 20 bases lay in between. The germline gives CDR1 LNHNV, CDR2 YYDKDF (reference sequence). For the CDR3, the DNA is TGTGCCACCAGCAGGGTGGGGGTGTACAAGGAGGCCCAGTACTTC. The encoded protein is CATSRVGVYKEAQYF. Full variable domain (rest looked up from reference TRBV15 and TRBJ2-5): DAMVIQNPRYQVTQFGKPVTLSCSQTLNHNVMYWYQQKSSQAPKLLFHYYDKDFNNEADTPDNFQSRRPNTSFCFLDIRSPGLGDTAMYLCATSRVGVYKEAQYFGPGTRLLVL.

This clone was observed a handful of times. The V gene is TRBV27, the J gene TRBJ1-2; D is perhaps TRBD1 (5 bases). This CDR3 comprises 16 residues. V gave up 3 bases and J gave up 2 bases, with 16 bases separating them. Germline V gives CDR1 MNHEY, CDR2 SMNVEV (reference sequence). The CDR3 region has the DNA TGTGCCAGCAGTTTCCTCACCGGGACCGGCAACTATGGCTACACCTTC. Its translation: CASSFLTGTGNYGYTF.

The chain employs TRBV7-9 and TRBJ2-5, with TRBD2 matching 7 bases. The CDR3 spans 13 residues. Trimming took 5 bases from V and 7 from J; bases not matched to a gene: 7. Germline values: CDR1 SEHNR, CDR2 FQNEAQ (reference sequence). CDR3 amino acids: CASSPRTGGTQYF. The DNA for the CDR3 is TGTGCCAGCAGCCCGCGAACGGGAGGGACCCAGTACTTC.

The chain joins TRBV4-3 to TRBJ1-1; no definite D call. Trimming left V 0 bases short and J 7 bases short, with 15 bases between. The CDR3 runs 15 residues. Per the germline V gene, CDR1 is LGHNA and CDR2 is YSLEER. As DNA, the CDR3 is TGCGCCAGCAGCCAAGATCGGGGTAATAAGAATGAAGCTTTCTTT. It translates to CASSQDRGNKNEAFF.

The chain employs TRBV5-6 and TRBJ2-1; D unresolved. The germline V gene encodes CDR1 SGHDT and CDR2 YYEEEE. V was cut by 1 base and J by 8 bases, with 4 bases left in between. This CDR3 contains 11 residues. The CDR3 DNA sequence: TGTGCCAGCAGCTTGTTCGATGAGCAGTTCTTC. Protein product: CASSLFDEQFF. The full variable domain, its missing parts supplied by reference TRBV5-6 and TRBJ2-1, is DAGVTQSPTHLIKTRGQQVTLRCSPKSGHDTVSWYQQALGQGPQFIFQYYEEEERQRGNFPDRFSGHQFPNYSSELNVNALLLGDSALYLCASSLFDEQFFGPGTRLTVL.

This chain joins TRBV29-1 and TRBJ2-5, with D possibly matching TRBD2 (7 bases). The tail of the sequence fits TRBJ2-7 better, so the J call may be wrong. Looked up from germline, CDR1 is SQVTM and CDR2 is ANQGSEA. This CDR3 has 16 amino acids. The CDR3 coding sequence is TGCAGCGTTGGTTTTGACGGGCGGGGGCGACGCTACGAGCAGTACTTC. Its protein product is CSVGFDGRGRRYEQYF.